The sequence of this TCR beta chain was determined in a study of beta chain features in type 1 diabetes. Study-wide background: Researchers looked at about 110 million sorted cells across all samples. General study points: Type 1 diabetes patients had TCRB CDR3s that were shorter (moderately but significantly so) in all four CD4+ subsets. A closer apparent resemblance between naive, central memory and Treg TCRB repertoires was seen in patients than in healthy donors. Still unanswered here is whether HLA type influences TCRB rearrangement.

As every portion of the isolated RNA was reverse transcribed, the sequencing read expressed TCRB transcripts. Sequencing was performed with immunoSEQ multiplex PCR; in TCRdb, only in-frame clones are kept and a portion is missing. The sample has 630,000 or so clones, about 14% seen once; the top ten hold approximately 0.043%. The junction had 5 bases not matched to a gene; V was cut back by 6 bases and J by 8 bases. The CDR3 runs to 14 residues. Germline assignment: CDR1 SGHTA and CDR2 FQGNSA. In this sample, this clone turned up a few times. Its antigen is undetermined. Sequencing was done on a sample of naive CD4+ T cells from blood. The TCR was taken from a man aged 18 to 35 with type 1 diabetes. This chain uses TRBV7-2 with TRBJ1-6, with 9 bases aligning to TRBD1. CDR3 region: CASSNRDRDSPLHF. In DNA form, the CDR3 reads TGTGCCAGCAGTAACCGGGACAGGGATTCACCCCTCCACTTT.